A single T cell receptor (beta chain) is shown here with its context. Germline V gene data show CDR1 as MDHEN and CDR2 as SYDVKM. The V end was cut by 3 bases, the J end by 4 bases, with 15 bases between. This CDR3 is 15 amino acids long. The data were taken from a study of T cell repertoires in cytomegalovirus infection. For the study at large: Matching HLA type and CMV infection were both indicated by public TCR beta signatures.

TCRdb re-called the reads with MiXCR, one entry per CDR3 protein. The data show roughly 760,000 distinct CDR3 sequences, 35% to 40% seen once. The chain uses TRBV28 and TRBJ1-2, with D hard to call. The specimen was PBMCs. The clonotype originates from a human donor in good health (CMV status not recorded). Some clones in this sample may be carry-over from other donors' samples. This CDR3 reads CASSFPRTEGYGYTF. Written as DNA, the CDR3 is TGTGCCAGCAGTTTCCCCCGGACGGAGGGCTATGGCTACACCTTC.